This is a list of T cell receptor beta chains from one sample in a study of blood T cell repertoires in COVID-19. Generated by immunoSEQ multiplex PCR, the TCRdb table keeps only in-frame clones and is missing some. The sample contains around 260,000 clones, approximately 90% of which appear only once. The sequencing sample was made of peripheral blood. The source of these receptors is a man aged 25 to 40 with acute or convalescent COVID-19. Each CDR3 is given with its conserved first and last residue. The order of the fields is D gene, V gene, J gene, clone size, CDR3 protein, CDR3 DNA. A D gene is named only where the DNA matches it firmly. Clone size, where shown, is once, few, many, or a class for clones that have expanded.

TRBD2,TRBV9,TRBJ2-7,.,CASSPEASSGSYNEQYF,TGTGCCAGCAGCCCGGAGGCCTCTAGCGGGTCTTATAACGAGCAGTACTTC
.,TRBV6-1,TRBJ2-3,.,CASSEGLAGVDTQYF,TGTGCCAGCAGTGAAGGTCTAGCAGGGGTAGATACGCAGTATTTT
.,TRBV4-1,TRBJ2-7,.,CASSQDRTPSYEQYF,TGCGCCAGCAGCCAAGATCGGACTCCCTCCTACGAGCAGTACTTC
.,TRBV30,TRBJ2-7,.,CAQGAGKLSYEQYF,TGTGCACAGGGTGCAGGGAAGTTGTCCTACGAGCAGTACTTC
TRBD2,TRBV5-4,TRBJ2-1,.,CASSQTSGPSNEQFF,TGTGCCAGCAGCCAGACTAGCGGACCGTCCAATGAGCAGTTCTTC
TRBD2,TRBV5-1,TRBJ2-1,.,CASSLSGTSSYNEQFF,TGCGCCAGCAGCTTGAGTGGGACTAGCTCCTACAATGAGCAGTTCTTC
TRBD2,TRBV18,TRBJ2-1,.,CASSPLSGGANEQFF,TGTGCCAGCTCACCACTTAGCGGGGGGGCAAATGAGCAGTTCTTC
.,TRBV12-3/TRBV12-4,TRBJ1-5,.,CASTRRGNQPQHF,TGTGCCAGCACCAGACGCGGGAATCAGCCCCAGCATTTT
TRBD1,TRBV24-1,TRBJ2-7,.,CATSAYGTAAIYEQYF,TGTGCCACCAGTGCCTATGGGACAGCAGCAATCTACGAGCAGTACTTC
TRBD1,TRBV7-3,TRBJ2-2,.,CASSSSANRGTGELFF,TGTGCCAGCAGCTCGAGTGCGAACAGGGGCACCGGGGAGCTGTTTTTT
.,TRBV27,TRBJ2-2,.,CASNAWGGRNTGELFF,TGTGCCAGCAATGCGTGGGGGGGCCGGAACACCGGGGAGCTGTTTTTT
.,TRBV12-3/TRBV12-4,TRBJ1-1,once,CASSTVFNTEAFF,TGTGCCAGCAGTACTGTTTTTAACACTGAAGCTTTCTTT
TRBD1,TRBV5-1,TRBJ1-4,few,CASSWGTVNEKLFF,TGCGCCAGCAGCTGGGGGACAGTAAATGAAAAACTGTTTTTT
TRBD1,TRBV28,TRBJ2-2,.,CASSFRTGVTGELFF,TGTGCCAGCAGTTTCCGGACAGGGGTAACCGGGGAGCTGTTTTTT
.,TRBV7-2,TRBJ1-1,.,CASSLSRGRTEAFF,TGTGCCAGCAGCTTGAGTCGGGGAAGGACTGAAGCTTTCTTT
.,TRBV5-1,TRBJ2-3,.,CASMRGTDTQYF,TGCGCCAGCATGAGGGGCACAGATACGCAGTATTTT
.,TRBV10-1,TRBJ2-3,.,CASSPGTDTQYF,TGCGCCAGCAGTCCAGGCACAGATACGCAGTATTTT
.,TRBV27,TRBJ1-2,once,CASSLRMGAGYTF,TGTGCCAGCAGTCTCAGGATGGGGGCTGGCTACACCTTC
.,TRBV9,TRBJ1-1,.,CASSVVTGQNTEAFF,TGTGCCAGCAGCGTAGTAACAGGACAGAACACTGAAGCTTTCTTT
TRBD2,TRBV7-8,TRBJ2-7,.,CASSSTLISGGFDEQYF,TGTGCCAGCAGCTCCACCCTTATTAGCGGGGGGTTCGACGAGCAGTACTTC
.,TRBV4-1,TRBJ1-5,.,CASSQDLHQGNQPQHF,TGCGCCAGCAGCCAAGATTTGCACCAGGGCAATCAGCCCCAGCATTTT
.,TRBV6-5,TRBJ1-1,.,CASSLGQNTEAFF,TGTGCCAGCAGTTTGGGGCAGAACACTGAAGCTTTCTTT
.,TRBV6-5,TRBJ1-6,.,CASTRTVGYNSPLHF,TGTGCCAGCACTAGGACAGTGGGCTATAATTCACCCCTCCACTTT
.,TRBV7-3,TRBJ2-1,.,CASSPTPRQGNEQFF,TGTGCCAGCAGCCCTACCCCCCGGCAGGGTAATGAGCAGTTCTTC
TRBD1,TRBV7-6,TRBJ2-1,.,CASSSSPGQGAPNEQFF,TGTGCCAGCAGCTCTTCCCCGGGACAGGGGGCGCCGAATGAGCAGTTCTTC
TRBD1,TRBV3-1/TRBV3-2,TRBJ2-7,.,CASSQDLGGQGYEQYF,TGTGCCAGCAGCCAAGATCTGGGGGGACAGGGCTACGAGCAGTACTTC
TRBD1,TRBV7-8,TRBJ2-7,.,CASSPHGTGIYEQYF,TGTGCCAGCAGCCCTCATGGGACAGGGATCTACGAGCAGTACTTC